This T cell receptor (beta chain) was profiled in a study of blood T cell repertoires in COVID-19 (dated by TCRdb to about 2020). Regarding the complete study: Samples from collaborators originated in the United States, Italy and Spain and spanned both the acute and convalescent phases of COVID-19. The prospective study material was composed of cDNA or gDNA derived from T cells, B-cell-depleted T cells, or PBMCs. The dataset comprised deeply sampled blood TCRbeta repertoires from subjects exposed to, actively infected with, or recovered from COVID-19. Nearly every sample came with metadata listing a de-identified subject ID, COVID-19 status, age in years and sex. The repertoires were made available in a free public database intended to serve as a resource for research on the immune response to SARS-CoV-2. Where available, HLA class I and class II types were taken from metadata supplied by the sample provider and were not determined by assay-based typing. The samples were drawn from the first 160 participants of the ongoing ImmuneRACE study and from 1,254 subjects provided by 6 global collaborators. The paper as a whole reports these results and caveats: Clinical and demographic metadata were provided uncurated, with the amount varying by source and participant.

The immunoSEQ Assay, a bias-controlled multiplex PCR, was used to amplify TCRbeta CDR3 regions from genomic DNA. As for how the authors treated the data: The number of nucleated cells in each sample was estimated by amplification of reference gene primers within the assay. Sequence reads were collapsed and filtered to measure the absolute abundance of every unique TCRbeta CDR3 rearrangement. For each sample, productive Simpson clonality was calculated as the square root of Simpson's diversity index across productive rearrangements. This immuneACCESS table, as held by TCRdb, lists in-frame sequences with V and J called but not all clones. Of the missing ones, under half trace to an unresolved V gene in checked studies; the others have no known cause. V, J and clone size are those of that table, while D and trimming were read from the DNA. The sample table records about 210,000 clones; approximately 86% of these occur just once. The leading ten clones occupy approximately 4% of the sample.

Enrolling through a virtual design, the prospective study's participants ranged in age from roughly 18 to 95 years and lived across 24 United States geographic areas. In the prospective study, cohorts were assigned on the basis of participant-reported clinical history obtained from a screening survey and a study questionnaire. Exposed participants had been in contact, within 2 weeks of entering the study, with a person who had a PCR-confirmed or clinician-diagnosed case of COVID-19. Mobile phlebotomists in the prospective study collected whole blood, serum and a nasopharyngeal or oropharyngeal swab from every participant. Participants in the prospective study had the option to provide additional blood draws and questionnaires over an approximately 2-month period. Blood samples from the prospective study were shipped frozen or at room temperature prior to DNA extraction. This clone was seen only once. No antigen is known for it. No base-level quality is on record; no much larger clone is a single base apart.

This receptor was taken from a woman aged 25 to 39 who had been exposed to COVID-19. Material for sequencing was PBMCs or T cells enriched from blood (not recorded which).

The CDR3 reads as follows: CASNRQGANTEAFF. The nucleotides read TGTGCCAGCAACAGACAGGGGGCGAACACTGAAGCTTTCTTT. The V and J segments used are TRBV3-1 (or the pseudogene TRBV3-2) and TRBJ1-1, with TRBD1 identical over 10 junction bases. The cysteine opens and the phenylalanine closes a CDR3 of 14 amino acids. Kept here is only the CDR3 DNA, which spans 42 bases and is read in frame from base 1. V is pruned by 7 bases and J by 1 base, leaving 3 bases of the junction without a gene match. CDR1 and CDR2 are drawn from the germline V gene (reference sequence): LGHDT, YNNKEL.